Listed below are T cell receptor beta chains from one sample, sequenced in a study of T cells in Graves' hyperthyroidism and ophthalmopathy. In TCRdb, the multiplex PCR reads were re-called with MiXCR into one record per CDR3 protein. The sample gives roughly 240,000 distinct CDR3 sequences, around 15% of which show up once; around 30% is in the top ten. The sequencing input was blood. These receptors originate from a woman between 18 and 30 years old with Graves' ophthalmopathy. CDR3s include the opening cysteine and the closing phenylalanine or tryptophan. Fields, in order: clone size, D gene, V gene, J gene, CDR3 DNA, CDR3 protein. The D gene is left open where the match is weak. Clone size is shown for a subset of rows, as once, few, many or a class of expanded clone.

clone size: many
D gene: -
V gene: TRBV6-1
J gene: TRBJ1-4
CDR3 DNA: TGTGCCAGCAGTGATGTATACTATCCTACTAATGAAAAACTGTTTTTT
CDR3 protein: CASSDVYYPTNEKLFF

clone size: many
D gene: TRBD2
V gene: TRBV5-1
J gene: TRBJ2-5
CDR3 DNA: TGCGCCAGCAGCTTACTAGCGGGGGGATTGGGGTACCAAGAGACCCAGTACTTC
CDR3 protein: CASSLLAGGLGYQETQYF

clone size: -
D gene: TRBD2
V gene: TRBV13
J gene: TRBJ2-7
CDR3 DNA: TGTGCCAGCAGCTATCAGCGGGATGTGTCCGAGCAGTACTTC
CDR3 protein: CASSYQRDVSEQYF

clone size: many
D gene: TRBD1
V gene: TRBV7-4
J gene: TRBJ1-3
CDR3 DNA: TGTGCCAGCAGCCTTAGCGCGGGGACAGGGAATATCTCTGGAAACACCATATATTTT
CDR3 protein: CASSLSAGTGNISGNTIYF

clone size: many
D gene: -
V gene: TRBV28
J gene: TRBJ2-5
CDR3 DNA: TGTGCCAGTCGCCTTCTCAGGGGCAACAACCAAGAGACCCAGTACTTC
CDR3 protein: CASRLLRGNNQETQYF

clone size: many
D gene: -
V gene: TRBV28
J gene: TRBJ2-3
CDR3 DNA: TGTGCCAGCAGTGACTATACTGGAGATACGCAGTATTTT
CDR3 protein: CASSDYTGDTQYF

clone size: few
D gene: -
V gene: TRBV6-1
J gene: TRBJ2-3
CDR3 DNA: TGTGCCACACAGCCTAAGGCCACAGATACGCAGTATTTT
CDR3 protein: CATQPKATDTQYF

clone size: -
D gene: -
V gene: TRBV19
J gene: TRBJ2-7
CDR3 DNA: TGTGCCAGTAGTATAGCGGGGGAATCCTACGAGCAGTACTTC
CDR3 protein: CASSIAGESYEQYF

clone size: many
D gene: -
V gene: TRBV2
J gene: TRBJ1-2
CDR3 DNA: TGTGCCAGCAGTGAGAAGTCCCCGGCCGGCTATGGCTACACCTTC
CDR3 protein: CASSEKSPAGYGYTF

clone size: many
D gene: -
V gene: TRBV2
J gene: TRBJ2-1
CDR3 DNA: TGTGCCAGCAGTGATCGGGGCCGCAGTAGTATTGAGCAGTTCTTC
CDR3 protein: CASSDRGRSSIEQFF

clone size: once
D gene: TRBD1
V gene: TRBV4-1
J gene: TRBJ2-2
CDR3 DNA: TGCGCCAGCAGCCGACGGGACAGGGGAACCGGGGAGCTGTTTTTT
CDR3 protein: CASSRRDRGTGELFF

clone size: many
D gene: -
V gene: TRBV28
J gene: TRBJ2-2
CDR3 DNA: TGTGCCAGCAGTTTGCAGGGAGCCACCGGGGAGCTGTTTTTT
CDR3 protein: CASSLQGATGELFF

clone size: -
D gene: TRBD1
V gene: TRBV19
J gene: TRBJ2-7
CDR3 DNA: TGTGCCAGTAGGGGGACAGAGATGGGGGAGCAGTACTTC
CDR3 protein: CASRGTEMGEQYF

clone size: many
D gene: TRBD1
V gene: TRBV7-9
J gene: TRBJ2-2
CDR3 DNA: TGTGCCAGCAGCTTCACCCGACAGGGTGGAACCGGGGAGCTGTTTTTT
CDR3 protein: CASSFTRQGGTGELFF

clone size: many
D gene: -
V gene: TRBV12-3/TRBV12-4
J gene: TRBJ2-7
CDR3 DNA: TGTGCCAGCAGTTTTAGAGGGAGCTCCTACGAGCAGTACTTC
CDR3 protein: CASSFRGSSYEQYF

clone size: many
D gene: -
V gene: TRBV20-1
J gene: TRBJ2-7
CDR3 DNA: TGCAGTGCAGGACCGCGCTACGAGCAGTACTTC
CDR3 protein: CSAGPRYEQYF

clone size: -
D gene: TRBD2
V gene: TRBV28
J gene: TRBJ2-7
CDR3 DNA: TGTGCCAGCAGTTCGAACTGGTTGACTAGCGGGGGGGACGAGCAGTACTTC
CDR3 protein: CASSSNWLTSGGDEQYF

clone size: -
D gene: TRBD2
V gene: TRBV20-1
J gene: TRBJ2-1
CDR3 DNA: TGCAGTGCTAGAGATTTTCGGGGGGGCTTCCACAATGAGCAGTTCTTC
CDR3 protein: CSARDFRGGFHNEQFF

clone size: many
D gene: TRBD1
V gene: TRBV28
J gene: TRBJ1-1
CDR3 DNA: TGTGCCAGCAGGCCTCCGACAGGGAAGTTTAGGGGGAACACTGAAGCTTTCTTT
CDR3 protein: CASRPPTGKFRGNTEAFF